This T cell receptor (beta chain) was captured in a study of T cells in Graves' hyperthyroidism and ophthalmopathy. General study results and limits: The model foresaw ophthalmopathy a median around 6 months prior to onset. A model using 13 V-J features told ophthalmopathy apart from stable hyperthyroidism.

It was considered stable Graves' hyperthyroidism when ophthalmopathy did not progress within 18 months. Patients showing uncontrolled infection, other autoimmune disease, pregnancy or lactation were ineligible. Using RNA transcripts as the source, TCR beta CDR3 regions were amplified. The HTBI primer set drove a first-round RT-PCR of the TCR CDR3. MiXCR, applied by TCRdb to the multiplex PCR reads, yields one record per CDR3 protein. Here the sample spans about 840,000 distinct CDR3 sequences, 35% to 40% being singletons. Many counts were recorded for this clonotype. The target antigen is unknown. The CDR3 is 11 residues long. V gave up 10 bases and J gave up 4 bases, with 10 bases separating them.

The sample was blood. The TCR was taken from a man younger than 30 with Graves' hyperthyroidism. This chain links TRBV12-3 or TRBV12-4 with TRBJ1-2, with D perhaps matching TRBD1 (6 bases). The CDR3 DNA follows: TGTGCCATCGACAGGACCTATGGCTACACCTTC. Translating it yields CAIDRTYGYTF.